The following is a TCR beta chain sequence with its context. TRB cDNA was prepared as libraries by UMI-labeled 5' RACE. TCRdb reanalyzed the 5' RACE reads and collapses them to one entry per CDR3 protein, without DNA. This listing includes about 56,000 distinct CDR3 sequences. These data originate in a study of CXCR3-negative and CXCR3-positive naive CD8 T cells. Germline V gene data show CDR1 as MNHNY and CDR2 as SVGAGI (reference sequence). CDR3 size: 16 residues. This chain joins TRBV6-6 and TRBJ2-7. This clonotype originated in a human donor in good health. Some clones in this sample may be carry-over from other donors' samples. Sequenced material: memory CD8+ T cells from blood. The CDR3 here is CASSNKPIHNSYEQYF.